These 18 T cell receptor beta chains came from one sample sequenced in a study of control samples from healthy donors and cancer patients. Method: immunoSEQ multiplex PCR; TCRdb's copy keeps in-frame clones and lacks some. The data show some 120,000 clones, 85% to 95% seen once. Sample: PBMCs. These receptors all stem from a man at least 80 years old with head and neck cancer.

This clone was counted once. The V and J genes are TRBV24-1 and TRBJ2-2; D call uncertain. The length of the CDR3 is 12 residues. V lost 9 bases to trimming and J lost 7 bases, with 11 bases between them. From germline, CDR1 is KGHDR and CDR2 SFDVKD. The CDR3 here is CATGSKVGELFF. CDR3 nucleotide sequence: TGTGCCACCGGCTCTAAGGTCGGGGAGCTGTTTTTT.

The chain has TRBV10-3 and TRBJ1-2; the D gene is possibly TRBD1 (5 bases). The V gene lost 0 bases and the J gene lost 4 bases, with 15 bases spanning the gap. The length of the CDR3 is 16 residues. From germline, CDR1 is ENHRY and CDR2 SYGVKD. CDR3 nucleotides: TGTGCCATCAGTGAGTCGAGGGGAACAACCGGCTATGGCTACACCTTC. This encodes CAISESRGTTGYGYTF.

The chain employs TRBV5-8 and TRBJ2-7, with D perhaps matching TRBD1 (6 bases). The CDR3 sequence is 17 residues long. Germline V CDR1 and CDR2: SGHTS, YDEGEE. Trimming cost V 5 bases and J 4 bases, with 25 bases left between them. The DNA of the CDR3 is TGTGCCAGCAGACCGGGGTATGGGGCAGGGGTTACTTACGAGCAGTACTTC. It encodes CASRPGYGAGVTYEQYF.

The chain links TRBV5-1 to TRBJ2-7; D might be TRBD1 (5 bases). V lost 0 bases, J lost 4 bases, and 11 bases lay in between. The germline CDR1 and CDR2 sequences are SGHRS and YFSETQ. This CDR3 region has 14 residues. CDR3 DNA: TGCGCCAGCAGCTTGGGGGGCGCCGGGTACGAGCAGTACTTC. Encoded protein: CASSLGGAGYEQYF.

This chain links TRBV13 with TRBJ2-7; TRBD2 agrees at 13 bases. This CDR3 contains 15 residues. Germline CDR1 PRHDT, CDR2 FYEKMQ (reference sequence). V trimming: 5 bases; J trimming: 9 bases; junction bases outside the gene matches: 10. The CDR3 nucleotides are TGTGCCAGCAGCAACGGACTAGCGGGAGAAGAGGTGCAGTACTTC. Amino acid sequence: CASSNGLAGEEVQYF. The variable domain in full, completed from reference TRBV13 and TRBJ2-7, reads AAGVIQSPRHLIKEKRETATLKCYPIPRHDTVYWYQQGPGQDPQFLISFYEKMQSDKGSIPDRFSAQQFSDYHSELNMSSLELGDSALYFCASSNGLAGEEVQYFGPGTRLTVT.

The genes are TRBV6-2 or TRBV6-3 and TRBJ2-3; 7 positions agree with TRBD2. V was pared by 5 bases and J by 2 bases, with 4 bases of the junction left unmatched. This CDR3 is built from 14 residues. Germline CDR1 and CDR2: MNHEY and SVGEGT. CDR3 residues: CASSSGTFTDTQYF. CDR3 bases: TGTGCCAGCAGTAGCGGGACCTTCACAGATACGCAGTATTTT.

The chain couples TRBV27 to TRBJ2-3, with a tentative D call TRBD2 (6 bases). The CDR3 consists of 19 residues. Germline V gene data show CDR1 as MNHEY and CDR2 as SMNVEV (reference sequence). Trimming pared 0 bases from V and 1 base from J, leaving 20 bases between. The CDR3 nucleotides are TGTGCCAGCAGTTTATCTGCGGGGCAGGGACTCTATCGCACAGATACGCAGTATTTT. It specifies CASSLSAGQGLYRTDTQYF.

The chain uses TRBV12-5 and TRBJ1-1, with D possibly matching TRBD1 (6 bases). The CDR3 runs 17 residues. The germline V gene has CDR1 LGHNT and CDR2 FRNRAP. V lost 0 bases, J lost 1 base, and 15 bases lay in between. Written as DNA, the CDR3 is TGTGCTAGTGGTTTGGTAACGGGGGGCGTAGGGAACACTGAAGCTTTCTTT. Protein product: CASGLVTGGVGNTEAFF.

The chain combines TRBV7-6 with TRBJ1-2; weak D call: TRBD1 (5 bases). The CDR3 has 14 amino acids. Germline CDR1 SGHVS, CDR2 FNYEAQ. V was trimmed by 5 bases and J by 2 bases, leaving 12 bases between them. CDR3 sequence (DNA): TGTGCCAGCAGCCCACCAACAGGAAACTATGGCTACACCTTC. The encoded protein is CASSPPTGNYGYTF. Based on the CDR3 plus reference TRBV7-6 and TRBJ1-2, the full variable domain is GAGVSQSPRYKVTKRGQDVALRCDPISGHVSLYWYRQALGQGPEFLTYFNYEAQQDKSGLPNDRFSAERPEGSISTLTIQRTEQRDSAMYRCASSPPTGNYGYTFGSGTRLTVV.

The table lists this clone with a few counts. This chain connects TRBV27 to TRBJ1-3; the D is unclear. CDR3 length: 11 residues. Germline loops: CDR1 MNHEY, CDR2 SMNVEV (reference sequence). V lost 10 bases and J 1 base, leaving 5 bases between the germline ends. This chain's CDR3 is CATQSGNTIYF. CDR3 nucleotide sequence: TGTGCCACCCAATCTGGAAACACCATATATTTT.

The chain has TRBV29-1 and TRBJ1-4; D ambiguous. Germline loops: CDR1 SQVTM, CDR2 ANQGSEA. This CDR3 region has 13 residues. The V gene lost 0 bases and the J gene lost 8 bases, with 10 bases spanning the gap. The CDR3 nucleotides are TGCAGCGTTGAAGAACGAGGTAACGAAAAACTGTTTTTT. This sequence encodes CSVEERGNEKLFF.

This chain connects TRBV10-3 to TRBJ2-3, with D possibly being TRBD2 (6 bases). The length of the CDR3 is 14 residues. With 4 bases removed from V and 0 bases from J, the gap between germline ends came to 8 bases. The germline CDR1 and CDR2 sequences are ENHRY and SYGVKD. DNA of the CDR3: TGTGCCATCAGTGGTAGCGGTAGCACAGATACGCAGTATTTT. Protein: CAISGSGSTDTQYF.

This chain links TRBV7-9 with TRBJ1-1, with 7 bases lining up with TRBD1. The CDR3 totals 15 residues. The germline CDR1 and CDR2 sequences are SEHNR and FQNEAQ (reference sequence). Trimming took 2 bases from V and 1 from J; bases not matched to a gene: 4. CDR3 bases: TGTGCCAGCAGCTTAAGGGGGCCGGGGAACACTGAAGCTTTCTTT. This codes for CASSLRGPGNTEAFF.

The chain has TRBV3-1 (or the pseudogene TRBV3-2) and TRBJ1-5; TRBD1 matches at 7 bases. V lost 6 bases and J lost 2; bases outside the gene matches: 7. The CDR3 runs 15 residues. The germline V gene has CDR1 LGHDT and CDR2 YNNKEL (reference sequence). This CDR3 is CASSPSGQGNQPQHF. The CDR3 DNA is TGTGCCAGCAGTCCATCCGGACAGGGCAATCAGCCCCAGCATTTT.

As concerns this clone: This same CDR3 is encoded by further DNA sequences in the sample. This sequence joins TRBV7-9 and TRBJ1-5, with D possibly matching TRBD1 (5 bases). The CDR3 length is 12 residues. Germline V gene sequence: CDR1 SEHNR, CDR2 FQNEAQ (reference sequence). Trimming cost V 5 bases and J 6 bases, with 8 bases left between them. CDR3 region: CASSPDSQPQHF. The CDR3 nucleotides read TGTGCCAGCAGCCCTGACAGTCAGCCCCAGCATTTT.

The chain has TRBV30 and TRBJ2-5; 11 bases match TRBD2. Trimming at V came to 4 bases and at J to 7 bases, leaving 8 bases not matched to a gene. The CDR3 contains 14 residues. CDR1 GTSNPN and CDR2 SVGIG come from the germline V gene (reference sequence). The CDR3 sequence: CAWTNLAGGTTQYF. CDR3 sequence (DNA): TGTGCCTGGACGAACTTAGCGGGGGGGACGACCCAGTACTTC. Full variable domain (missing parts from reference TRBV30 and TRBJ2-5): SQTIHQWPATLVQPVGSPLSLECTVEGTSNPNLYWYRQAAGRGLQLLFYSVGIGQISSEVPQNLSASRPQDRQFILSSKKLLLSDSGFYLCAWTNLAGGTTQYFGPGTRLLVL.

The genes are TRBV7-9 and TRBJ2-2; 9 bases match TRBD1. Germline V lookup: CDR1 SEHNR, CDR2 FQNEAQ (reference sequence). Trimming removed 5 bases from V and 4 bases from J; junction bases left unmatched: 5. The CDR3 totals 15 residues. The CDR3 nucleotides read TGTGCCAGCAGCACAGGGGGCTCGGGCACCGGGGAGCTGTTTTTT. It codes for CASSTGGSGTGELFF.

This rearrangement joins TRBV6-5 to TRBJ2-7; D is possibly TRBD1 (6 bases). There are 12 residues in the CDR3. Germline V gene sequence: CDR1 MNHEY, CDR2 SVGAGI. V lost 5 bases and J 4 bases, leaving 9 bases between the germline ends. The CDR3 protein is CASSNREYEQYF. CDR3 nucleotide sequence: TGTGCCAGCAGTAACAGGGAATACGAGCAGTACTTC.